This TCR beta chain was sequenced in a study of T cells after yellow fever vaccination. This clonotype has a handful of counts. Antigen specificity is unknown. TCRdb re-called the 5' RACE reads through MiXCR, storing one row per CDR3 protein. The data show roughly 310,000 distinct CDR3 sequences, 8.7% seen once. Study-wide points: Contamination by abundant bulk-population clonotypes could be present in FACS-sorted repertoires. Most clones from primary vaccination were detected again post-booster (roughly 96% CD4, 88% CD8).

V was trimmed by 5 bases and J by 2 bases, leaving 15 bases between them. The CDR3 spans 16 residues. The germline V gene encodes CDR1 SGHTA and CDR2 FQGNSA. The receptor was isolated from a man younger than 35 who received the YFV17D yellow fever vaccine. The source was PBMCs, collected on the day of the first yellow fever vaccination. This chain uses TRBV7-2 with TRBJ2-2; TRBD1 or TRBD2 may be the D gene (5 bases each). CDR3 sequence reads: CASSPFSGDNTGELFF. DNA of the CDR3: TGTGCCAGCAGCCCCTTCTCCGGGGACAACACCGGGGAGCTGTTTTTT.